Below, 8 T cell receptor beta chains from the same sample are listed, as sequenced in a study of cytomegalovirus exposure and HLA in healthy donors. The PCR had 60 Vbeta and 13 Jbeta primers. Assay: immunoSEQ multiplex PCR; the TCRdb copy retains only in-frame clones and omits some. This table has roughly 100,000 clones, 10% appearing once. The specimen sequenced was PBMCs. The receptors were sampled from a man between 40 and 49 years old in good health and CMV-seropositive.

The rearrangement links TRBV4-1 to TRBJ2-4; TRBD2 matches 13 bases. Germline V gene sequence: CDR1 MGHRA, CDR2 YSYEKL. V lost 3 bases to trimming and J lost 5 bases; unmatched junction nucleotides: 7. The CDR3 spans 17 residues. Here the CDR3 reads CASSQARLAGGQNIQYF. The DNA of the CDR3 is TGCGCCAGCAGCCAGGCCAGACTAGCGGGAGGCCAAAACATTCAGTACTTC.

In DNA, the CDR3 is TGCGCCAGCAGCCAACAGACAGCCGGAGATCAGCCCCAGCATTTT. Encoded protein: CASSQQTAGDQPQHF. The chain is built from TRBV4-1 and TRBJ1-5, with D possibly being TRBD1 (5 bases). V shed 2 bases and J shed 5 bases, with 13 bases lying between them. CDR1 MGHRA and CDR2 YSYEKL come from the germline V gene. This CDR3 spans 15 amino acids.

Only a few counts were recorded for this clone. The junction departs from germline at one end; a sequencing error may be responsible. The V and J genes are TRBV9 and TRBJ2-7; 7 bases align to TRBD2. CDR3 length equals 14 residues. Germline V gene sequence: CDR1 SGDLS, CDR2 YYNGEE. The CDR3 spells CASSVGGSSYAQYF. CDR3 nucleotide sequence: TGTGCCAGCAGCGTAGGCGGGAGCTCCTACGCGCAGTACTTC.

The genes are TRBV15 and TRBJ2-3; 10 nucleotides line up with TRBD2. Trimming took 6 bases from V and 2 from J; bases not matched to a gene: 8. This CDR3 contains 16 residues. Germline V gene sequence: CDR1 LNHNV, CDR2 YYDKDF (reference sequence). The CDR3 loop reads CATRPGTSEFTDTQYF. The CDR3 nucleotides are TGTGCCACCAGGCCCGGGACTAGCGAATTCACAGATACGCAGTATTTT.

The V gene is TRBV4-2, the J gene TRBJ2-2; possibly TRBD2 for D (6 bases). Germline lookup yields CDR1 LGHNA and CDR2 YNFKEQ. With 2 bases removed from V and 2 bases from J, the gap between germline ends came to 15 bases. CDR3 length: 17 amino acids. CDR3 sequence (DNA): TGTGCCAGCAGCCAAAGCTCCTGGGAGGCCAACACCGGGGAGCTGTTTTTT. Translated: CASSQSSWEANTGELFF.

This clone showed up just a few times. The J gene is TRBJ1-4, the V gene TRBV5-1; no clear D gene. The CDR3 has 21 residues. Per germline, CDR1 SGHRS and CDR2 YFSETQ. Trimming removed 4 bases from V and 0 bases from J, with 28 bases in between. CDR3 region: CASSPGRQKKIGSATNEKLFF. The CDR3 DNA sequence: TGCGCCAGCAGCCCCGGGAGGCAGAAGAAAATTGGAAGCGCAACTAATGAAAAACTGTTTTTT.

The V and J genes are TRBV2 and TRBJ2-7; D is unclear. The CDR3 has 11 amino acids. CDR1 is SNHLY and CDR2 is FYNNEI in the germline V gene. Trimming took 3 bases from V and 4 from J, leaving 4 bases between them. The DNA of the CDR3 is TGTGCCAGCAGTGAGAGATACGAGCAGTACTTC. Its translation is CASSERYEQYF.

This rearrangement joins TRBV7-9 to TRBJ2-1; no clear D gene. The V and J ends lost 1 base and 6 bases respectively, with 10 bases between them. Germline V gene sequence: CDR1 SEHNR, CDR2 FQNEAQ (reference sequence). The CDR3 contains 14 residues. The DNA of the CDR3 is TGTGCCAGCAGCTTAGTTAGCCTTGCCAATGAGCAGTTCTTC. This translates into CASSLVSLANEQFF.